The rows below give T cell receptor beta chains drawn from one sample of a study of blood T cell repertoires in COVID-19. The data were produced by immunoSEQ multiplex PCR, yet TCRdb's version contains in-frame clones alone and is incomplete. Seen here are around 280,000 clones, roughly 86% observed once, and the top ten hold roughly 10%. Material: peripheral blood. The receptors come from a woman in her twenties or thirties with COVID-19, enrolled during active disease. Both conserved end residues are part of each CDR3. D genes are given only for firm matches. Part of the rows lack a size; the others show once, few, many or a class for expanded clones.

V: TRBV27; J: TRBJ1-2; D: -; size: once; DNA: TGTGCCAGCAGTTTATCGGCAGGGGTACATGGCTACACCTTC; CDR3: CASSLSAGVHGYTF
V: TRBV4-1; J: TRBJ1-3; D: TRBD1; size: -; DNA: TGCGCCAGCTCCAGACAGGGGTCACGTGGCTCTGGAAACACCATATATTTT; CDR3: CASSRQGSRGSGNTIYF
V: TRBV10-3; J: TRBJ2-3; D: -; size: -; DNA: TGTGCCATCAAAGGACAGAGGACAGATACGCAGTATTTT; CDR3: CAIKGQRTDTQYF
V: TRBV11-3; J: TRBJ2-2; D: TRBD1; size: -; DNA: TGTGCCAGCAGCTCCCCGACAGGGTTGGCCGGGGAGCTGTTTTTT; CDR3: CASSSPTGLAGELFF
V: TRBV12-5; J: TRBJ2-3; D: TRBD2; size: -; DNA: TGTGCTAGTGGTTTGGCCAGCGGGGGTCTGACAGATACGCAGTATTTT; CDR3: CASGLASGGLTDTQYF
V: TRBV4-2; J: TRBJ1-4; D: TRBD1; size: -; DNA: TGTGCCAGCAGGAGCTTGAGGGGGCAGGGGGGAAATGAAAAACTGTTTTTT; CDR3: CASRSLRGQGGNEKLFF
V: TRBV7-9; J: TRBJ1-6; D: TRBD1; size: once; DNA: TGTGCCAGCAGCCGACGGAGGGACAGCACAAATTCACCCCTCCACTTT; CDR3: CASSRRRDSTNSPLHF
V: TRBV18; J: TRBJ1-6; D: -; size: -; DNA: TGTGCCAGCTCACCGGCGGGAAGTTCACCCCTCCACTTT; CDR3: CASSPAGSSPLHF
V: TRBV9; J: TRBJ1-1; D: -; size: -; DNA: TGTGCCAGCAAGATTGGGACTTTTATAACGACGACTGAAGCTTTCTTT; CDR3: CASKIGTFITTTEAFF
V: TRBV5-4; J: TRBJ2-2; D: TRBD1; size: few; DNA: TGTGCCAGCAGCTTGGTAGGGGGCGCGAACACCGGGGAGCTGTTTTTT; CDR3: CASSLVGGANTGELFF
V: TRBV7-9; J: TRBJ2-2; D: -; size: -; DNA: TGTGCCAGCAGCCTAGGACAGAAGTACACCGGGGAGCTGTTTTTT; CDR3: CASSLGQKYTGELFF
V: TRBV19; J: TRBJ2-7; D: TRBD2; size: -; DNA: TGTGCCAGTACCCCCGGGACTAGCTCCTACGAGCAGTACTTC; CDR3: CASTPGTSSYEQYF
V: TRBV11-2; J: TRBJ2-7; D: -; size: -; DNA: TGTGCCAGCAGCTTAAACACAGGGAAGATCTACGAGCAGTACTTC; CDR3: CASSLNTGKIYEQYF
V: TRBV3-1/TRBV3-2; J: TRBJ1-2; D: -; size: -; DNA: TGTGCCAGCAGCCCCTCCGGGAGGACGGGCTATGGCTACACCTTC; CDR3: CASSPSGRTGYGYTF
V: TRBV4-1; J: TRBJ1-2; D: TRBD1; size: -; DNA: TGCGCCAGCAGCCCTCGACAGGGGGCCGTCCAAAAATATGGCTACACCTTC; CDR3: CASSPRQGAVQKYGYTF
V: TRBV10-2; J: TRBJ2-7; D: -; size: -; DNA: TGCGCCAGCAGTGAGTCGACTGGGAGAAGGACCTACGAGCAGTACTTC; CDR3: CASSESTGRRTYEQYF
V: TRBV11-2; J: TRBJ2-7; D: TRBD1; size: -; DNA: TGTGCCAGCAGCTTGACGGACAGGACGAGATACTCCTACGAGCAGTACTTC; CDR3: CASSLTDRTRYSYEQYF
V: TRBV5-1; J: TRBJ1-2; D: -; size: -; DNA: TGCGCCAGCAGCTTGCAGGGTTCGCCCGGAAGGGGCTACACCTTC; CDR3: CASSLQGSPGRGYTF
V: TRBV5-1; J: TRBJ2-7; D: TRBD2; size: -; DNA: TGCGCCAGCAGCTTTTCTAGCGGCCCCTACGAGCAGTACTTC; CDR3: CASSFSSGPYEQYF
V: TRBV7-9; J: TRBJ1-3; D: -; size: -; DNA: TGTGCCAGCAGCTTAGCTATTATCTCTGGAAACACCATATATTTT; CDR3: CASSLAIISGNTIYF
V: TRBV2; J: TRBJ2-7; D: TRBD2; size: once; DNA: TGTGCCAGCAGTGGGGAGGGGTACGAGCAGTACTTC; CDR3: CASSGEGYEQYF
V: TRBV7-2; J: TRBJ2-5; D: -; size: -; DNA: TGTGCCAGCAGCGAGGAGGCGGACGGGACCCAGTACTTC; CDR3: CASSEEADGTQYF
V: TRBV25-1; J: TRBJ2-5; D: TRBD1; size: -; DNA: TGTGCCAGCCAACATACCGGGACAGTTAAAGAGACCCAGTACTTC; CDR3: CASQHTGTVKETQYF
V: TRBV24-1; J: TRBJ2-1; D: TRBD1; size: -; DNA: TGTGCCACCAGTGACCACAGGGGCCGTGGGTCCTACAATGAGCAGTTCTTC; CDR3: CATSDHRGRGSYNEQFF
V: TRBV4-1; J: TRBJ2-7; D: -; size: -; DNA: TGCGCCAGCAGCCAACTCGCGGGGTCTATGGGGTACGAGCAGTACTTC; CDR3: CASSQLAGSMGYEQYF